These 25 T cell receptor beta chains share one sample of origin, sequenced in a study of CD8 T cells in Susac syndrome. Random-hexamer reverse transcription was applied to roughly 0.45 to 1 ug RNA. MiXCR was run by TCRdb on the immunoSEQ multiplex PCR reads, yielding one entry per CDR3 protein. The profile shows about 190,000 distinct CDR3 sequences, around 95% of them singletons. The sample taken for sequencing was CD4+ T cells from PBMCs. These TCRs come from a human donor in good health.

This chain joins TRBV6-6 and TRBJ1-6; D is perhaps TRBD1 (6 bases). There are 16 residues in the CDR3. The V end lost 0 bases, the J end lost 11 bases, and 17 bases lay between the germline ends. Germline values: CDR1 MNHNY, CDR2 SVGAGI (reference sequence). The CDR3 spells CASSYSPSGTNPPLHF. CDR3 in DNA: TGTGCCAGCAGTTACTCCCCCTCCGGGACAAATCCACCCCTCCACTTT.

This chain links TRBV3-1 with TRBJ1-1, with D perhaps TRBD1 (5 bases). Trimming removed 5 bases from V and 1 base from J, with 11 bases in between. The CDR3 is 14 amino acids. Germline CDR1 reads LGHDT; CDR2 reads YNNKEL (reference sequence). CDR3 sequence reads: CASSFRDANTEAFF. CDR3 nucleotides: TGTGCCAGCAGCTTCCGGGACGCGAACACTGAAGCTTTCTTT.

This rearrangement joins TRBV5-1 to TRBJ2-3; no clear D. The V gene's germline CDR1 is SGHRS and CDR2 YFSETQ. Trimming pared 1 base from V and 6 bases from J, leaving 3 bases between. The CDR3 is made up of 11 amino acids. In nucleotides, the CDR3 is TGCGCCAGCAGCTTGTATGATACGCAGTATTTT. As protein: CASSLYDTQYF.

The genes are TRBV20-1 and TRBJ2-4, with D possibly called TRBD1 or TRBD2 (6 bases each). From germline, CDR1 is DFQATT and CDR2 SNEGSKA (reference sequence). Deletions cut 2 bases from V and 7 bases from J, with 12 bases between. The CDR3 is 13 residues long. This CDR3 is CSARPTGTNIQYF. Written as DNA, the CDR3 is TGCAGTGCTAGACCCACAGGGACTAACATTCAGTACTTC.

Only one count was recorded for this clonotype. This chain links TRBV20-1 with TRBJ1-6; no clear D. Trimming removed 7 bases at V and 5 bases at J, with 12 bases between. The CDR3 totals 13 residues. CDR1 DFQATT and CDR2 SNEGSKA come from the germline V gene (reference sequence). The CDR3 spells CSVRTGDNSPLHF. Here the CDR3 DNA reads TGCAGTGTTCGGACGGGAGATAATTCACCCCTCCACTTT.

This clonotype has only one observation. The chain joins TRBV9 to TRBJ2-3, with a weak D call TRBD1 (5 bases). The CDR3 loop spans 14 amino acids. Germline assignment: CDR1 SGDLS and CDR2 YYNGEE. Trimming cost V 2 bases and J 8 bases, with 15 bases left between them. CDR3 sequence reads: CASSVSTDSSTQYF. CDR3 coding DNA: TGTGCCAGCAGCGTGTCGACAGATTCTAGTACGCAGTATTTT.

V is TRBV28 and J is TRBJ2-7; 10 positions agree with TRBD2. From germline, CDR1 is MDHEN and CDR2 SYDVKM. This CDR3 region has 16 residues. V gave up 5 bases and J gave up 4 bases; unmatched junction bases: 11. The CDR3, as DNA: TGTGCCAGCAGTAACAAAGCGGGACTAGCGCTTTACGAGCAGTACGTC. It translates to CASSNKAGLALYEQYV.

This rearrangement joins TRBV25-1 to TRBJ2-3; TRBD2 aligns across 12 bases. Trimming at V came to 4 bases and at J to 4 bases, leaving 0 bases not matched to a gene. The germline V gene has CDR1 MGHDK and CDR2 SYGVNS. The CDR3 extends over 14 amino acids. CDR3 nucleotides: TGTGCCAGCAGTGCTAGCGGGGGGGCAGATACGCAGTATTTT. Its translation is CASSASGGADTQYF.

The CDR3 DNA reads as TGTGCCAGCAGTTACCCTCCCACTGAAGCTTTCTTT. It is translated as CASSYPPTEAFF. The V call is TRBV6-5, the J call TRBJ1-1; D remains ambiguous. The CDR3 covers 12 residues. V was clipped by 2 bases and J by 4 bases, with 5 bases between them. The germline CDR1 and CDR2 sequences are MNHEY and SVGAGI.

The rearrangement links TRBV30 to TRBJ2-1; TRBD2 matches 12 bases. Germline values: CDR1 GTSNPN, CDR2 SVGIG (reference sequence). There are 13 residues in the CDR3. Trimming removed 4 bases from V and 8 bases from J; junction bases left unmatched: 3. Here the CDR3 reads CAWKTSGSDEQFF. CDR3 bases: TGTGCCTGGAAGACTAGCGGGAGTGATGAGCAGTTCTTC.

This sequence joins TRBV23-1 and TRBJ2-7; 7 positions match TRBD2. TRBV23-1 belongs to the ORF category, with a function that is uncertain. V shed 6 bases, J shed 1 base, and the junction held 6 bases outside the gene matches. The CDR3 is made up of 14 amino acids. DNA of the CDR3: TGCGCCAGCAGCTCCGGGCGGGAGTCCTACGAGCAGTACGTC. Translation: CASSSGRESYEQYV.

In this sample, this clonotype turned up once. The chain's CDR3 is CSAGAASRNEQFF. CDR3 DNA: TGCAGCGCTGGAGCGGCTAGCCGCAATGAGCAGTTCTTC. The chain links TRBV29-1 to TRBJ2-1, with TRBD2 as a possible D gene (5 bases). Germline V gives CDR1 SQVTM, CDR2 ANQGSEA. Trimming took 7 bases from V and 6 from J, leaving 16 bases between them. CDR3 length: 13 residues.

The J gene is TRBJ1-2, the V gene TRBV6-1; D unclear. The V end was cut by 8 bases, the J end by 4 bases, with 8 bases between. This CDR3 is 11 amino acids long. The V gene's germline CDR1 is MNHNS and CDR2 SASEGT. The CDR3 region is CASVAGYGYTF. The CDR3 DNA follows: TGTGCCAGCGTGGCGGGCTATGGCTACACCTTC.

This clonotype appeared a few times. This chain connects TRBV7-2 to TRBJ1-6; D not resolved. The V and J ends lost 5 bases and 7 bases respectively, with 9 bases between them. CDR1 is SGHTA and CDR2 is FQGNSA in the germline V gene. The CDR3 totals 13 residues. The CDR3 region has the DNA TGTGCCAGCAGCCCCGGGTGGAATTCACCCCTCCACTTT. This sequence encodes CASSPGWNSPLHF.

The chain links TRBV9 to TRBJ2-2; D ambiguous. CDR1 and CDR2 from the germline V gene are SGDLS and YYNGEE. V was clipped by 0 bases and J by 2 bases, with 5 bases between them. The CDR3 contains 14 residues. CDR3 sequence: CASSVVSNTGELFF. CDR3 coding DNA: TGTGCCAGCAGCGTAGTTTCCAACACCGGGGAGCTGTTTTTT.

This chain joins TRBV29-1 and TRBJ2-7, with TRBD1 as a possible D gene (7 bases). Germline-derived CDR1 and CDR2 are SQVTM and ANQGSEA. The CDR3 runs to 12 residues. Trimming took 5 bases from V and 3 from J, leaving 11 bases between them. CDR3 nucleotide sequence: TGCAGCGTTCAGGGGGGACTCTACGAGCAGTACTTC. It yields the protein CSVQGGLYEQYF.

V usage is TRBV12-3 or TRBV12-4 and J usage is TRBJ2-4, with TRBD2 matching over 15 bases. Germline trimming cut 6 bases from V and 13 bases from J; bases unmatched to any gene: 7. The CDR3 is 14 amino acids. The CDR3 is CASSPGTSGRKQYF. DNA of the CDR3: TGTGCCAGCAGCCCCGGGACTAGCGGGAGGAAGCAGTACTTC.

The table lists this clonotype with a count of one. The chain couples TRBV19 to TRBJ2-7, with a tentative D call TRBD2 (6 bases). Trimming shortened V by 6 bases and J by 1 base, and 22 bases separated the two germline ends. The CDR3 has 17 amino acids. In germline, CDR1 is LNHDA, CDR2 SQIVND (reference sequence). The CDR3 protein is CASSGTFIPAGSYEQYF. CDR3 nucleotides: TGTGCCAGTAGCGGGACCTTCATTCCGGCGGGGTCCTACGAGCAGTACTTC.

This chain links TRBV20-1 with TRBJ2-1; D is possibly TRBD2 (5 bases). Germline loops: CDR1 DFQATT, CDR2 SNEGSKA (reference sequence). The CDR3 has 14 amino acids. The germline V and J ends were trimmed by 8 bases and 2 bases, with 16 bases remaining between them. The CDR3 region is CSLARTGTYNEQFF. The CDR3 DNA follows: TGCAGTCTTGCCCGAACGGGGACCTACAATGAGCAGTTCTTC.

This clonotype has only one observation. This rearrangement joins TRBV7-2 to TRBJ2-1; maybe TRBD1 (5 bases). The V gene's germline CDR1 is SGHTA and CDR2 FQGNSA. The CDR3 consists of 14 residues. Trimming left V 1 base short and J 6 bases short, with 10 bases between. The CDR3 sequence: CASSLDRSLNEQFF. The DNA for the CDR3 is TGTGCCAGCAGCTTAGACAGGTCTCTCAATGAGCAGTTCTTC. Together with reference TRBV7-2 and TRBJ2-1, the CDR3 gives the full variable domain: GAGVSQSPSNKVTEKGKDVELRCDPISGHTALYWYRQSLGQGLEFLIYFQGNSAPDKSGLPSDRFSAERTGGSVSTLTIQRTQQEDSAVYLCASSLDRSLNEQFFGPGTRLTVL.

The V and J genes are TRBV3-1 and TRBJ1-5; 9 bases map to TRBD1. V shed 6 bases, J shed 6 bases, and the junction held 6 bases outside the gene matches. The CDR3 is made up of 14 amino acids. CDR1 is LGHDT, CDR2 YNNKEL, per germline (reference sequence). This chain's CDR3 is CASSLGTGIQPQHF. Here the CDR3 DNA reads TGTGCCAGCAGTCTGGGGACAGGGATTCAGCCCCAGCATTTT.

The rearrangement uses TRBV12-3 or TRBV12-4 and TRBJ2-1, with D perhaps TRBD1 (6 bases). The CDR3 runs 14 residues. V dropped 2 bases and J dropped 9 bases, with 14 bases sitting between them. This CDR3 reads CASSLQGYAGEQFF. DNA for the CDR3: TGTGCCAGCAGTTTACAGGGGTACGCGGGTGAGCAGTTCTTC.

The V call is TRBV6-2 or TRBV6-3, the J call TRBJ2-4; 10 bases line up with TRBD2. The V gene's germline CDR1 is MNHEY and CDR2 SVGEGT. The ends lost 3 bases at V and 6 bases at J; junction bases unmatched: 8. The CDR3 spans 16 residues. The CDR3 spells CASSYGAGGSANIQYF. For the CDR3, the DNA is TGTGCCAGCAGTTATGGAGCGGGGGGGAGCGCAAACATTCAGTACTTC.

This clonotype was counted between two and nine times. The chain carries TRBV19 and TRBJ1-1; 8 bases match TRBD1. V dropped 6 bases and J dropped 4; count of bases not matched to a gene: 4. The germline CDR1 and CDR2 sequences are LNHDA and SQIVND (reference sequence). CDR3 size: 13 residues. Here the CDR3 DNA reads TGTGCCAGTAGCAGAACAGGGGGCACTGAAGCTTTCTTT. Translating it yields CASSRTGGTEAFF.

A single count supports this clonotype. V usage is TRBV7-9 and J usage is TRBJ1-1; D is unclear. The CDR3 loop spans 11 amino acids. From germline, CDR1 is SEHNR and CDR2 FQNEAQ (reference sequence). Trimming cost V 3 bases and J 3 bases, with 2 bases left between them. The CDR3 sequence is CASSFDTEAFF. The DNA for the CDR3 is TGTGCCAGCAGCTTTGACACTGAAGCTTTCTTT.